The T cell receptor beta chain under discussion was sequenced for a study of blood T cells in healthy people across ages. The CDR3 contains 14 residues. CDR1 is MNHEY and CDR2 is SMNVEV in the germline V gene (reference sequence). A second about 7 to 11 cycle PCR used barcoded and J-beta primers. MiXCR, applied by TCRdb to the 5' RACE reads, yields one record per CDR3 protein. The sample gives around 700,000 distinct CDR3 sequences, roughly 25% of which show up once; roughly a tenth is in the top ten. About this clonotype: Germline and junction disagree at one end, which may indicate a read error.

The data were also submitted as part of a second study, on T cells of mothers and their children. That source adds: Second-PCR amplification with M1S added sample barcodes and 2-4 random nucleotides.

The sequence was collected from a boy between 10 and 17 years old in good health. The sequenced material came from blood. This chain connects TRBV27 to TRBJ2-2, with a possible D match to TRBD2 (5 bases). CDR3 in DNA: TGTGCCACCAAGGCAGTGACGAACACCGGGGAACTGTTTTTT. Its protein product is CATKAVTNTGELFF.